The 28 T cell receptor beta chains below come from one sample, sequenced in a study of OX40 agonist ivuxolimab in advanced cancers. The library relied on the immunoSEQ multiplex PCR assay. Held by TCRdb, this immuneACCESS table contains in-frame sequences only and omits some clones. Under half of the omission traces to an unresolved V gene where checked; the cause of the rest is unknown. The sample contains 90,000 to 100,000 clones, roughly 90% of them found a single time. The ten biggest clones cover roughly 2.5% of the sample. The specimen comprised CD4+ or CD8+ T cells sorted from blood, sampled in a trial of the OX40 agonist ivuxolimab. The receptors derive from an adult with an advanced solid tumor such as melanoma, head and neck, liver or kidney cancer.

This clone was picked up one time. As DNA, the CDR3 is TGCGCCAGCAGCCCTAATTCTGGGCCCCAAGAGACCCAGTACTTC. Protein product: CASSPNSGPQETQYF. V and J are TRBV5-1 and TRBJ2-5; no clear D gene. V lost 4 bases and J lost 1, with 14 bases in between. This CDR3 contains 15 residues. Germline-derived CDR1 and CDR2 are SGHRS and YFSETQ.

The rearrangement links TRBV10-3 to TRBJ2-3; possibly TRBD2 for D (6 bases). CDR1 and CDR2 from the germline V gene are ENHRY and SYGVKD. V lost 4 bases and J lost 2, with 13 bases in between. CDR3 size: 15 residues. This CDR3 reads CAISADGSYTDTQYF. The CDR3 region has the DNA TGTGCCATCAGTGCTGACGGGAGTTACACAGATACGCAGTATTTT.

The rearrangement joins TRBV6-5 to TRBJ2-7; 8 bases line up with TRBD2. This CDR3 comprises 16 residues. Germline trimming cut 2 bases from V and 0 bases from J; bases unmatched to any gene: 6. Looked up from germline, CDR1 is MNHEY and CDR2 is SVGAGI. This CDR3 is CASSYAGSGNSYEQYF. The CDR3 bases are TGTGCCAGCAGTTACGCGGGTAGCGGGAACTCCTACGAGCAGTACTTC.

In its sample, this clone was seen a few times. V gene TRBV30 combines with J gene TRBJ2-2, with 9 bases identical to TRBD1. J was trimmed by 6 bases and V by 3 bases; bases with no gene match: 5. Germline lookup yields CDR1 GTSNPN and CDR2 SVGIG (reference sequence). This CDR3 has 14 amino acids. The CDR3 reads CAWRKQGASGELFF. The CDR3 DNA sequence: TGTGCCTGGAGGAAACAGGGGGCCTCCGGGGAGCTGTTTTTT.

The chain uses TRBV2 and TRBJ2-7; TRBD2 aligns across 13 bases. Germline V gene lookup returns CDR1 SNHLY and CDR2 FYNNEI. The CDR3 sequence is 15 residues long. V was pared by 6 bases and J by 3 bases, with 5 bases of the junction left unmatched. CDR3 DNA sequence: TGTGCCAGCAGACCACTAGCGGGAGGGAGCTACGAGCAGTACTTC. Translated, it gives CASRPLAGGSYEQYF.

The chain recombines TRBV19 with TRBJ1-5; D uncertain. V was cut by 1 base and J by 6 bases, with 4 bases left in between. This CDR3 is built from 12 residues. Germline V lookup: CDR1 LNHDA, CDR2 SQIVND (reference sequence). The DNA of the CDR3 is TGTGCCAGTAGTATAGCTCCTCAGCCCCAGCATTTT. Residues: CASSIAPQPQHF.

This clone is medium-sized within its sample. The V gene is TRBV18, the J gene TRBJ2-3; D is possibly TRBD2 (6 bases). Germline V lookup: CDR1 KGHSH, CDR2 LQKENI. The CDR3 loop spans 18 amino acids. Between the trimmed V and J ends, which lost 4 bases and 2 bases, there was a span of 22 bases. CDR3: CASSLTLRTGAVTDTQYF. The CDR3 DNA follows: TGTGCCAGCTCACTGACACTCAGAACGGGAGCGGTCACAGATACGCAGTATTTT.

Here the CDR3 reads CAISESAGAAPGANVLTF. The CDR3 region has the DNA TGTGCCATCAGTGAGTCAGCAGGGGCCGCGCCCGGGGCCAACGTCCTGACTTTC. The chain couples TRBV10-3 to TRBJ2-6; possible D gene TRBD1, 6 bases. Trimming removed 0 bases at V and 4 bases at J, with 16 bases between. The CDR3 extends over 18 amino acids. CDR1 and CDR2 from the germline V gene are ENHRY and SYGVKD.

V gene TRBV11-2 combines with J gene TRBJ2-2; D remains unclear. With 5 bases removed from V and 6 bases from J, the gap between germline ends came to 13 bases. This CDR3 region has 14 residues. CDR1 is SGHAT, CDR2 FQNNGV, per germline. The DNA for the CDR3 is TGTGCCAGCAGCCCTAATACGCCGGCCGGGGAGCTGTTTTTT. It yields the protein CASSPNTPAGELFF.

CDR3 DNA: TGTGCCTGGACTAAGCTGGGGCCCGCCTATGGCTACACCTTC. It is translated as CAWTKLGPAYGYTF. The J gene is TRBJ1-2, the V gene TRBV30, with a weak D call TRBD1 (5 bases). CDR1 is GTSNPN and CDR2 is SVGIG in the germline V gene (reference sequence). The CDR3 has 14 amino acids. V shed 4 bases and J shed 4 bases, with 16 bases lying between them.

The chain combines TRBV2 with TRBJ1-1; TRBD1 might be the D (6 bases). The CDR3 is made up of 13 amino acids. Germline V gene lookup returns CDR1 SNHLY and CDR2 FYNNEI. Trimming cost V 6 bases and J 8 bases, with 16 bases left between them. In nucleotides, the CDR3 is TGTGCCAGCAGGGGTGTGGGGGGCTCAGAAGCTTTCTTT. It encodes CASRGVGGSEAFF.

This clone was seen just once. The chain employs TRBV6-5 and TRBJ1-1; D gene ambiguous. CDR3 length: 15 residues. V was clipped by 5 bases and J by 1 base, with 14 bases between them. Germline lookup yields CDR1 MNHEY and CDR2 SVGAGI. CDR3 amino acids: CASSPPGVTNTEAFF. The DNA of the CDR3 is TGTGCCAGCAGTCCCCCCGGGGTGACGAACACTGAAGCTTTCTTT.

This clone was detected once. The J gene is TRBJ2-7, the V gene TRBV4-1; D might be TRBD1 (5 bases). Germline CDR1 is MGHRA and CDR2 is YSYEKL. V was cut by 1 base and J by 2 bases, with 12 bases left in between. The CDR3 has 15 amino acids. CDR3 protein: CASSQGQLLTYEQYF. The CDR3 bases are TGCGCCAGCAGCCAAGGACAGTTACTTACCTACGAGCAGTACTTC.

The count of this clone is one. As DNA, the CDR3 is TGTGCCAGCAGTTTGGAACAGGGGCAATACAATGAGCAGTTCTTC. Encoded protein: CASSLEQGQYNEQFF. The rearrangement joins TRBV27 to TRBJ2-1, with 7 bases matching TRBD1. The germline V gene encodes CDR1 MNHEY and CDR2 SMNVEV (reference sequence). The CDR3 sequence is 15 residues long. Trimming removed 3 bases from V and 4 bases from J; junction bases left unmatched: 6.

The chain links TRBV28 to TRBJ1-1, with D tentatively TRBD1 (5 bases). The germline gives CDR1 MDHEN, CDR2 SYDVKM. V lost 6 bases to trimming and J lost 10 bases, with 12 bases between them. CDR3 length equals 11 residues. CDR3 residues: CASRGAFGAFF. For the CDR3, the DNA is TGTGCCAGCAGAGGGGCATTTGGAGCTTTCTTT. Variable domain in full (rest from reference TRBV28 and TRBJ1-1): DVKVTQSSRYLVKRTGEKVFLECVQDMDHENMFWYRQDPGLGLRLIYFSYDVKMKEKGDIPEGYSVSREKKERFSLILESASTNQTSMYLCASRGAFGAFFGQGTRLTVV.

The chain employs TRBV28 and TRBJ2-5; D tentatively reads TRBD1 or TRBD2 (5 bases each). Trimming took off 3 bases at V and 5 bases at J, with 28 bases between the two ends. Germline V gene sequence: CDR1 MDHEN, CDR2 SYDVKM. The CDR3 extends over 19 amino acids. The CDR3 loop is CASSLRSWRVGDVRETQYF. The CDR3 DNA reads as TGTGCCAGCAGTTTGAGGAGCTGGCGGGTAGGGGACGTCAGGGAGACCCAGTACTTC.

This clone was counted a single time. The chain employs TRBV5-4 and TRBJ2-5, with a possible D match to TRBD2 (6 bases). Germline assignment: CDR1 SGHNT and CDR2 YYREEE (reference sequence). Trimming cost V 0 bases and J 1 base, with 13 bases left between them. This CDR3 region has 16 residues. CDR3 DNA sequence: TGTGCCAGCAGCTTGGTGAAGGGGACTCCCCAAGAGACCCAGTACTTC. Encoded protein: CASSLVKGTPQETQYF.

The chain employs TRBV18 and TRBJ2-6; TRBD2 matches at 7 bases. Germline CDR1 is KGHSH and CDR2 is LQKENI. The J segment lost 0 bases and the V segment lost 1 base, leaving 3 bases of the junction unmatched. The CDR3 runs to 17 residues. As DNA, the CDR3 is TGTGCCAGCTCACCACTAGCGGGTGACTCTGGGGCCAACGTCCTGACTTTC. Translated: CASSPLAGDSGANVLTF.

This chain links TRBV2 with TRBJ2-1; tentative D call: TRBD2 (7 bases). Between the trimmed V and J ends, which lost 5 bases and 6 bases, there was a span of 29 bases. CDR3 length: 19 amino acids. Germline loops: CDR1 SNHLY, CDR2 FYNNEI. CDR3 sequence reads: CASSSQGAGHPSQGNEQFF. CDR3 nucleotide sequence: TGTGCCAGCAGTTCACAGGGAGCGGGACACCCAAGTCAGGGCAATGAGCAGTTCTTC.

V is TRBV27 and J is TRBJ1-5, with a weak D call TRBD1 (6 bases). The V gene lost 3 bases and the J gene lost 4 bases, with 13 bases spanning the gap. Per germline, CDR1 MNHEY and CDR2 SMNVEV (reference sequence). The CDR3 covers 15 residues. CDR3 DNA: TGTGCCAGCAGTTTGATGCAGGGGCTAAATCAGCCCCAGCATTTT. Protein: CASSLMQGLNQPQHF.

The V call is TRBV30, the J call TRBJ1-4, with TRBD1 matching over 7 bases. The V gene end was trimmed by 8 bases and the J gene end by 7 bases; junction bases not matched to a gene: 10. Looked up from germline, CDR1 is GTSNPN and CDR2 is SVGIG (reference sequence). The CDR3 is 13 amino acids. The CDR3 bases are TGTGCCGGTACGGGACAGAATGCTGAAAAACTGTTTTTT. Translated: CAGTGQNAEKLFF.

This clone was detected once. This chain's CDR3 is CASSPRGGGTDTQYF. In nucleotides, the CDR3 is TGTGCCAGCAGCCCAAGGGGCGGAGGCACAGATACGCAGTATTTT. The rearrangement uses TRBV7-2 and TRBJ2-3; TRBD1 is a possible D gene (5 bases). The CDR3 has 15 amino acids. Germline CDR1 and CDR2: SGHTA and FQGNSA. V was pared by 5 bases and J by 1 base, with 13 bases between.

The chain recombines TRBV2 with TRBJ2-4; D is undetermined. The CDR3 consists of 11 residues. V lost 7 bases and J lost 9, with 10 bases in between. Germline V lookup: CDR1 SNHLY, CDR2 FYNNEI. CDR3: CASKSEGIQYF. CDR3 bases: TGTGCCAGCAAGTCCGAAGGCATTCAGTACTTC.

The chain links TRBV1 to TRBJ1-2; no check of the table's D call, TRBD1, against the DNA was made. TRBV1 is marked as a pseudogene. The CDR3 length is 16 residues. The CDR3 DNA follows: TGCACCAGCAGCCAAGATAGGGACAGTGAGGGCTATGGCTACACCTTC. Protein: CTSSQDRDSEGYGYTF.

The V and J genes are TRBV30 and TRBJ1-5; no definite D call. The CDR3 totals 15 residues. Trimming cost V 4 bases and J 4 bases, with 17 bases left between them. Germline assignment: CDR1 GTSNPN and CDR2 SVGIG (reference sequence). In DNA, the CDR3 is TGTGCCTGGACCTCCGGGCTCTCCCGGAATCAGCCCCAGCATTTT. This sequence encodes CAWTSGLSRNQPQHF.

The gene calls are TRBV7-9 and TRBJ2-1; D not certain. CDR1 is SEHNR, CDR2 FQNEAQ, per germline (reference sequence). CDR3 length: 12 amino acids. V lost 0 bases and J lost 10, with 7 bases in between. CDR3: CASSLAGWEQFF. For the CDR3, the DNA is TGTGCCAGCAGCTTAGCGGGGTGGGAGCAGTTCTTC. Looking up the rest from reference TRBV7-9 and TRBJ2-1 gives the full variable domain: DTGVSQNPRHKITKRGQNVTFRCDPISEHNRLYWYRQTLGQGPEFLTYFQNEAQLEKSRLLSDRFSAERPKGSFSTLEIQRTEQGDSAMYLCASSLAGWEQFFGPGTRLTVL.

This rearrangement joins TRBV11-3 to TRBJ2-3, with 8 bases aligning to TRBD2. V lost 3 bases, J lost 6 bases, and 2 bases stayed unmatched. Germline lookup yields CDR1 SGHNT and CDR2 YENEEA. The CDR3 spans 13 residues. The CDR3 sequence: CASSFGRVDTQYF. Here the CDR3 DNA reads TGTGCCAGCAGCTTCGGGAGGGTGGATACGCAGTATTTT.

This clone was found once. The rearrangement links TRBV30 to TRBJ1-5; D remains unclear. The V gene's germline CDR1 is GTSNPN and CDR2 SVGIG (reference sequence). The V gene lost 0 bases and the J gene lost 1 base, with 7 bases spanning the gap. This CDR3 has 14 residues. As DNA, the CDR3 is TGTGCCTGGAGTGTACTCCCGAGCAATCAGCCCCAGCATTTT. This codes for CAWSVLPSNQPQHF. Full variable domain (outside the CDR3, taken from reference TRBV30 and TRBJ1-5): SQTIHQWPATLVQPVGSPLSLECTVEGTSNPNLYWYRQAAGRGLQLLFYSVGIGQISSEVPQNLSASRPQDRQFILSSKKLLLSDSGFYLCAWSVLPSNQPQHFGDGTRLSIL.